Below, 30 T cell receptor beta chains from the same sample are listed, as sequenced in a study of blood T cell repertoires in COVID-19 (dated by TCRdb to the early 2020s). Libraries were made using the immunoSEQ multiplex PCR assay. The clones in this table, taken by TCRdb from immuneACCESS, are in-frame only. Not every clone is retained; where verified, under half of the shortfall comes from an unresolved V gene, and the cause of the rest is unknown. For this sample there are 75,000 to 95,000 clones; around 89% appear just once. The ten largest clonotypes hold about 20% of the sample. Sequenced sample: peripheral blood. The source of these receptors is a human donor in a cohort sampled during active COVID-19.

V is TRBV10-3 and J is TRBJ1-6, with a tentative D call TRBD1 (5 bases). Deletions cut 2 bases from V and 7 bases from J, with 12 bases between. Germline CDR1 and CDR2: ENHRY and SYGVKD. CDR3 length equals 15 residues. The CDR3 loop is CAISEEGGENSPLHF. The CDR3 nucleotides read TGTGCCATCAGTGAGGAGGGAGGGGAAAATTCACCCCTCCACTTT.

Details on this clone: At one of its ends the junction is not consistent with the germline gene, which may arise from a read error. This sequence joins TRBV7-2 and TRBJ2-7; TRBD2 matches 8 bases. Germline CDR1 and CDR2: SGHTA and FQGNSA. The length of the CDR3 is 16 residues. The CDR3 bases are TGTGCCAGCAGCTTAGATTATGCGGGGGGTCGATACGAGCAATACTTC. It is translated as CASSLDYAGGRYEQYF.

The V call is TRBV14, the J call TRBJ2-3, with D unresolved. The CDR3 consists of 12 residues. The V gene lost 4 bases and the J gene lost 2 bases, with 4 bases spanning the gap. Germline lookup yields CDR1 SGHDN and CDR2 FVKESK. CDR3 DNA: TGTGCCAGCAGCCTCGTCACAGATACGCAGTATTTT. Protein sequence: CASSLVTDTQYF.

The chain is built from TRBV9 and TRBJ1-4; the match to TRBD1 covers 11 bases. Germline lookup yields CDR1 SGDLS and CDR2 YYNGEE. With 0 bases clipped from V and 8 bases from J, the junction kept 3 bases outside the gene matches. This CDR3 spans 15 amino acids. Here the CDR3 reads CASSVVGTGGEKLFF. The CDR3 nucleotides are TGTGCCAGCAGCGTAGTCGGGACAGGGGGAGAAAAACTGTTTTTT. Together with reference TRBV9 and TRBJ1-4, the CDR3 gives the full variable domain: DSGVTQTPKHLITATGQRVTLRCSPRSGDLSVYWYQQSLDQGLQFLIQYYNGEERAKGNILERFSAQQFPDLHSELNLSSLELGDSALYFCASSVVGTGGEKLFFGSGTQLSVL.

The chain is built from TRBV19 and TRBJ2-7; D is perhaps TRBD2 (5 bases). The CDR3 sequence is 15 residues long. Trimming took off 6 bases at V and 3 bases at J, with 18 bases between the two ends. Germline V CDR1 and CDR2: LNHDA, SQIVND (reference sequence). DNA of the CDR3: TGTGCCAGTAGCAACGCAGCCCTAGCTAACTACGAGCAGTACTTC. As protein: CASSNAALANYEQYF.

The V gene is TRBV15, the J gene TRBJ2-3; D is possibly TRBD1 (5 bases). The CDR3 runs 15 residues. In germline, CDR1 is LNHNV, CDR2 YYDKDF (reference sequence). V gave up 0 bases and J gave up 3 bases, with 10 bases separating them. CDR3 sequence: CATSRDKKGTDTQYF. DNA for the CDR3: TGTGCCACCAGCAGAGATAAGAAGGGGACAGATACGCAGTATTTT.

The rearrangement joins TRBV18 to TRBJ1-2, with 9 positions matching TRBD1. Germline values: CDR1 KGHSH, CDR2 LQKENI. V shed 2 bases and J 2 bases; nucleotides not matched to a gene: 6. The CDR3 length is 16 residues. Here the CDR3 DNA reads TGTGCCAGCTCACCAAGCCGGGACAGGGACAACTATGGCTACACCTTC. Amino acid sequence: CASSPSRDRDNYGYTF.

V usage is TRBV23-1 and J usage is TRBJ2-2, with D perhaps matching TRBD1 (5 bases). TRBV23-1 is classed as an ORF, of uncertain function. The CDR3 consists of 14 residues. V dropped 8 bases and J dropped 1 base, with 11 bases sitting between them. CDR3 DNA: TGCGCCAGCCACACGACAGAGAACACCGGGGAGCTGTTTTTT. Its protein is CASHTTENTGELFF.

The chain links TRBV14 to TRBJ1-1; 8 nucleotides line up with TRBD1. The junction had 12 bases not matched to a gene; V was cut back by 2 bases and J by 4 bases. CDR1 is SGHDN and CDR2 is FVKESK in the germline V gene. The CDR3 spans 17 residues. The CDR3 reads CASSQPLIQGAITEAFF. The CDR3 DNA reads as TGTGCCAGCAGCCAACCCCTGATCCAGGGGGCGATCACTGAAGCTTTCTTT.

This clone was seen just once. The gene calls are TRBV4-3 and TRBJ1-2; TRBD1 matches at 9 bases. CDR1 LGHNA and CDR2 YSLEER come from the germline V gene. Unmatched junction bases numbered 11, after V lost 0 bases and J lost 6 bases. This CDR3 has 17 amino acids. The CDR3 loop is CASSQEVGRQGVNGYTF. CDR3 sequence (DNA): TGCGCCAGCAGCCAAGAAGTGGGTAGACAGGGGGTTAATGGCTACACCTTC.

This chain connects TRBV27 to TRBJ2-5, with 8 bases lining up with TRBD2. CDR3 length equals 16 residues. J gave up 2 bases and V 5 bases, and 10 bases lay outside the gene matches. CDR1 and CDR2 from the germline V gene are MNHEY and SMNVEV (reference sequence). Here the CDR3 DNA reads TGTGCCAGCAGTCCCTGGGGGGCGGGGGGTCAAGAGACCCAGTACTTC. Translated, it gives CASSPWGAGGQETQYF.

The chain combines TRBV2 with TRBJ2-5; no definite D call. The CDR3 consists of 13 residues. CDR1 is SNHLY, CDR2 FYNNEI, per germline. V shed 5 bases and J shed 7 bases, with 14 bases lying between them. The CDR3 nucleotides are TGTGCCAGCAGTACCGACGCACCGGGGACCCAGTACTTC. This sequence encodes CASSTDAPGTQYF. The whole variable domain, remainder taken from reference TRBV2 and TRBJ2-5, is EPEVTQTPSHQVTQMGQEVILRCVPISNHLYFYWYRQILGQKVEFLVSFYNNEISEKSEIFDDQFSVERPDGSNFTLKIRSTKLEDSAMYFCASSTDAPGTQYFGPGTRLLVL.

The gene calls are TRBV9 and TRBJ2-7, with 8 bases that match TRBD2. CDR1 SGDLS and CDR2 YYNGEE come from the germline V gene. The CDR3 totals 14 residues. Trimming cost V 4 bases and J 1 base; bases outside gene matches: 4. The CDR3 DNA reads TGTGCCAGCAGCTATAGCGGGACTTCCTACGAGCAGTACTTC. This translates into CASSYSGTSYEQYF.

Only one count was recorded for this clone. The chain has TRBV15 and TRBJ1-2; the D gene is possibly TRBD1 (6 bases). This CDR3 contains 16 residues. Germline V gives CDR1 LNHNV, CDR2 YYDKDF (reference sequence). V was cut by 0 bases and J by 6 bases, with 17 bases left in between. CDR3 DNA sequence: TGTGCCACCAGCAGAGATCGACGGGGGGCATTGGATGGCTACACCTTC. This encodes CATSRDRRGALDGYTF.

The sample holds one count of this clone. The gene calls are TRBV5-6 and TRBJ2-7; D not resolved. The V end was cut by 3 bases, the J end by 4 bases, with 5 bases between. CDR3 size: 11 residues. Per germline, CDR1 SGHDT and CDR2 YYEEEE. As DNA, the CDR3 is TGTGCCAGCAGCTCCGGGTACGAGCAGTACTTC. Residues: CASSSGYEQYF.

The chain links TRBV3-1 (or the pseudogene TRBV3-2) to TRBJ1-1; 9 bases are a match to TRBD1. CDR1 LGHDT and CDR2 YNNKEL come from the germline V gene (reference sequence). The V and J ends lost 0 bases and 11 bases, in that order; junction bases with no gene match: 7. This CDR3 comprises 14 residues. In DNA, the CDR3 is TGTGCCAGCAGCCAAGATTTGACAGGGGGTCGGGCTTTCTTT. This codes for CASSQDLTGGRAFF.

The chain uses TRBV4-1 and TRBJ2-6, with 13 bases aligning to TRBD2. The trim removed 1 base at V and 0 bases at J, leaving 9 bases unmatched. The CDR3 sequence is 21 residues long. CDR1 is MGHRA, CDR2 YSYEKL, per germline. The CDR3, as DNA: TGCGCCAGCAGCCAAGGGGGACTAGCGGGAATGCTACACTCTGGGGCCAACGTCCTGACTTTC. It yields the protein CASSQGGLAGMLHSGANVLTF.

The CDR3 is CASSLEAQGLGEQYF. Written as DNA, the CDR3 is TGTGCCAGCAGCTTAGAGGCACAGGGGTTAGGCGAGCAGTACTTC. This rearrangement joins TRBV7-8 to TRBJ2-7; 7 bases map to TRBD1. CDR3 size: 15 residues. CDR1 SGHVS and CDR2 FQNEAQ come from the germline V gene. Unmatched junction bases numbered 9, after V lost 1 base and J lost 6 bases.

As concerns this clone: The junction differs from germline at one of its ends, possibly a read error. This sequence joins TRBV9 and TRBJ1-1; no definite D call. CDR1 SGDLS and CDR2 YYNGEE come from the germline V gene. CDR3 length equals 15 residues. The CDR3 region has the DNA TGTGCCAGCAGCGTAACGACAAATCTCAACAATGAAGCTTTCTTT. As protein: CASSVTTNLNNEAFF.

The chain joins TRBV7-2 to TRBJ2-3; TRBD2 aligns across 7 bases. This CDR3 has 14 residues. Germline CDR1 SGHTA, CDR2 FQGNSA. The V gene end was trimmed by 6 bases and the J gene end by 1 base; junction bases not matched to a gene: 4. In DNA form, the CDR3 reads TGTGCCAGCAGTCAAAGCGGGGGCACAGATACGCAGTATTTT. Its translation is CASSQSGGTDTQYF.

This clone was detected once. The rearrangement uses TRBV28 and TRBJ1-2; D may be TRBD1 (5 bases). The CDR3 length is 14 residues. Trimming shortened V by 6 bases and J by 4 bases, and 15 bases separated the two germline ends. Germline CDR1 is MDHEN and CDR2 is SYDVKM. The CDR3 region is CASRPNTGAYGYTF. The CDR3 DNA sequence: TGTGCCAGCAGACCTAACACAGGAGCCTATGGCTACACCTTC.

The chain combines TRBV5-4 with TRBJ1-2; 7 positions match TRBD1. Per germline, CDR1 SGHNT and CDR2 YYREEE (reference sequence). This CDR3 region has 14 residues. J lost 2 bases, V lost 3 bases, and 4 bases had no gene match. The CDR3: CASSSGTANYGYTF. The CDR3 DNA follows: TGTGCCAGCAGCTCAGGGACAGCCAACTATGGCTACACCTTC.

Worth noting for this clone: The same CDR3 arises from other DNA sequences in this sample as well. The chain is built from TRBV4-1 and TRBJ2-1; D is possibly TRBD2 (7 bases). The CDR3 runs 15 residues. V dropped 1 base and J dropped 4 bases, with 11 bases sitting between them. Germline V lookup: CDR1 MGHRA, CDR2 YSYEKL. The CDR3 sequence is CASSQVGGPYNEQFF. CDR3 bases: TGCGCCAGCAGCCAAGTGGGGGGGCCTTACAATGAGCAGTTCTTC.

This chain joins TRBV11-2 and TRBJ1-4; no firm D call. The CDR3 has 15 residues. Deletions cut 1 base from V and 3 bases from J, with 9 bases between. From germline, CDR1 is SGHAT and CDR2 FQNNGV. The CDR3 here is CASSLVRGANEKLFF. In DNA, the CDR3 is TGTGCCAGCAGCTTAGTACGGGGAGCTAATGAAAAACTGTTTTTT.

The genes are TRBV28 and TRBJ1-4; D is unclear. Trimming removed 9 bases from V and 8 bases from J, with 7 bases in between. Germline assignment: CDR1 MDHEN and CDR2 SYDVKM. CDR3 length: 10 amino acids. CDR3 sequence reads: CAREQEKLFF. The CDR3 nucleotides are TGTGCCAGGGAACAGGAAAAACTGTTTTTT.

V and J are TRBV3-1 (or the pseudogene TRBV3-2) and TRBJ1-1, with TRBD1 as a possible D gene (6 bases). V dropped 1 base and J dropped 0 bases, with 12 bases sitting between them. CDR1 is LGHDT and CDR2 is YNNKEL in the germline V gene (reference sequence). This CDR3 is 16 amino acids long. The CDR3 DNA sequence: TGTGCCAGCAGCCAAGGCGGTACAGGGCTGAACACTGAAGCTTTCTTT. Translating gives CASSQGGTGLNTEAFF.

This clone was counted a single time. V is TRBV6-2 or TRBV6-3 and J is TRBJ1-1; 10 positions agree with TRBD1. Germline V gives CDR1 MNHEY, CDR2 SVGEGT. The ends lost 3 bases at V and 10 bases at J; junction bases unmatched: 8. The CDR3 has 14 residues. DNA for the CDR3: TGTGCCAGCAGTTATTCGGGACAGGGGCGATCAGCTTTCTTT. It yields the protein CASSYSGQGRSAFF.

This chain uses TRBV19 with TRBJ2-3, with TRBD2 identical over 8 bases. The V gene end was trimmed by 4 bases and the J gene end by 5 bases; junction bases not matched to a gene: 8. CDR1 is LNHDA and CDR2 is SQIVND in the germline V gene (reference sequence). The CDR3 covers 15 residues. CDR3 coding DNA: TGTGCCAGTAGTACCGGGACTAGTTTTGGAGATACGCAGTATTTT. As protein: CASSTGTSFGDTQYF.

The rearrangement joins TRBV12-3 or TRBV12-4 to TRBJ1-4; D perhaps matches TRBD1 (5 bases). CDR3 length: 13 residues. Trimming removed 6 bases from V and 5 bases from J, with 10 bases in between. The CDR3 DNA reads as TGTGCCAGCAGGCTGGGGCCAAATGAAAAACTGTTTTTT. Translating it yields CASRLGPNEKLFF.

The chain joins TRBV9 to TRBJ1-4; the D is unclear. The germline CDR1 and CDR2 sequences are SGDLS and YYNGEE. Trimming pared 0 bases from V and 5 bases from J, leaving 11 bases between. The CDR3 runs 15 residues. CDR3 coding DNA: TGTGCCAGCAGCGTAGGGGCGCTGACGAATGAAAAACTGTTTTTT. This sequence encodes CASSVGALTNEKLFF.